This T cell receptor (beta chain) is drawn from a study of OX40 agonist ivuxolimab in advanced cancers. In the study overall: One hepatocellular carcinoma and a couple of cutaneous melanoma patients partially responded.

The protocol was immunoSEQ multiplex PCR, while the TCRdb copy is restricted to in-frame clones and leaves out a portion. The sample holds around 60,000 clones, approximately 85% seen once. The CDR3 has 13 amino acids. Germline values: CDR1 MNHNS, CDR2 SASEGT. The ends lost 6 bases at V and 7 bases at J; junction bases unmatched: 3. Study-wide points: In CD8+ T cells, expanded clones were on average more numerous than in CD4+. Among some nonresponders, normalized T-cell clonal expansion was also low. Clonal expansion in partial responders at 0.1-3.0 mg/kg ranked among the lowest.

About this clone itself: Its specificity is unknown.

The material sequenced was CD4+ or CD8+ T cells sorted from blood, taken in a trial of the OX40 agonist ivuxolimab. V and J are TRBV6-1 and TRBJ1-5; 10 nucleotides line up with TRBD1. This receptor was taken from an adult with an advanced solid tumor such as melanoma, head and neck, liver or kidney cancer. The CDR3 bases are TGTGCCAGCAGAGACAGGGGGCGGCAGCCCCAGCATTTT. Amino acids: CASRDRGRQPQHF.